This TCR beta chain was retrieved from a study of Ad26.COV2.S vaccination and SARS-CoV-2 variants. Study information: Administration of Ad26.COV2.S was intramuscular, either once or twice 56 days apart. Findings of the study overall: The TCR-based breadth and depth measures might underestimate overall T cell responses.

The treatment: 15 to 20 received Ad26.COV2.S at low or high dose, single or two shots; 5 received placebo; per-sample allocation not given. The samples date from day 63 after the first vaccine or placebo injection. On this clone itself: The antigen is not known.

Measured with immunoSEQ multiplex PCR; TCRdb has only the in-frame clones, and not every one. The profile covers 330,000 or so clones, with 75% to 90% appearing a single time and 5.5% taken by the ten largest. The sample here was peripheral blood, taken in a trial of Ad26.COV2.S vaccine versus placebo. The TCR originated in a person between 18 and 60 years old who received the Ad26.COV2.S COVID-19 vaccine or a placebo.

The CDR3 reads CASSQDRYGNQPQHF. DNA for the CDR3: TGCGCCAGCAGCCAAGATCGTTACGGCAATCAGCCCCAGCATTTT. The chain recombines TRBV4-3 with TRBJ1-5, with D uncertain. The CDR3 spans 15 residues. The V and J ends lost 0 bases and 2 bases respectively, with 8 bases between them. The germline CDR1 and CDR2 sequences are LGHNA and YSLEER.